What follows are 13 T cell receptor beta chains derived from one specimen sequenced in a study of technical replicates of blood from a few donors. Data came from immunoSEQ multiplex PCR; TCRdb stores just in-frame clones and leaves some out. The sample lists tens of thousands of clones; around 90% were seen once. Specimen: PBMCs. The receptor set was obtained from a human donor in good health. Some clones in this sample may be carry-over from other donors' samples.

This clone was seen just once. The chain carries TRBV18 and TRBJ1-2, with 7 bases matching TRBD1. J gave up 4 bases and V 6 bases, and 14 bases lay outside the gene matches. This CDR3 contains 16 residues. CDR1 KGHSH and CDR2 LQKENI come from the germline V gene. DNA for the CDR3: TGTGCCAGCTCGCCTACCCGAGGGGACAGCCTCTATGGCTACACCTTC. Encoded protein: CASSPTRGDSLYGYTF.

The chain couples TRBV11-1 to TRBJ1-2; 9 bases fit TRBD1. The CDR3 runs 14 residues. V gave up 3 bases and J gave up 6 bases; unmatched junction bases: 5. Germline CDR1 SGHAT, CDR2 FQDESV (reference sequence). CDR3 DNA sequence: TGTGCCAGCAGCTTGGGACAGGGAGACGATGGCTACACCTTC. Translation gives CASSLGQGDDGYTF. The variable domain in full, with the rest retrieved from reference TRBV11-1 and TRBJ1-2, is EAEVAQSPRYKITEKSQAVAFWCDPISGHATLYWYRQILGQGPELLVQFQDESVVDDSQLPKDRFSAERLKGVDSTLKIQPAELGDSAMYLCASSLGQGDDGYTFGSGTRLTVV.

The chain uses TRBV11-3 and TRBJ2-1, with unresolved D. Trimming took off 1 base at V and 8 bases at J, with 6 bases between the two ends. The V gene's germline CDR1 is SGHNT and CDR2 YENEEA. The CDR3 is made up of 12 amino acids. CDR3 residues: CASSLGLDEQFF. The CDR3 DNA sequence: TGTGCCAGCAGCTTAGGGCTCGATGAGCAGTTCTTC.

The chain links TRBV18 to TRBJ1-1; TRBD1 might be the D (6 bases). Germline CDR1 reads KGHSH; CDR2 reads LQKENI. V dropped 2 bases and J dropped 3 bases, with 7 bases sitting between them. This CDR3 comprises 13 residues. Here the CDR3 DNA reads TGTGCCAGCTCACCAGAGGGGGACACTGAAGCTTTCTTT. Translation gives CASSPEGDTEAFF.

V gene TRBV5-8 combines with J gene TRBJ2-4; possible D gene TRBD1, 6 bases. This CDR3 has 17 residues. Trimming removed 4 bases at V and 4 bases at J, with 21 bases between. Germline V gene data show CDR1 as SGHTS and CDR2 as YDEGEE. The CDR3 sequence: CASSPFRDTPKKNIQYF. The CDR3 bases are TGTGCCAGCAGCCCTTTCCGGGACACACCCAAAAAAAACATTCAGTACTTC.

The J gene is TRBJ2-3, the V gene TRBV7-2; 8 bases fit TRBD1. There are 16 residues in the CDR3. Germline V gene lookup returns CDR1 SGHTA and CDR2 FQGNSA. The trim removed 1 base at V and 8 bases at J, leaving 11 bases unmatched. In DNA, the CDR3 is TGTGCCAGCAGCTTAGGCAACAGGGGGAAGGCGGCTACGCAGTATTTT. The encoded protein is CASSLGNRGKAATQYF.

The chain employs TRBV19 and TRBJ1-5, with 7 bases that match TRBD1. The CDR3 covers 17 residues. Germline V CDR1 and CDR2: LNHDA, SQIVND (reference sequence). V lost 2 bases, J lost 0 bases, and 7 bases stayed unmatched. CDR3 residues: CASSITSGTASNQPQHF. The DNA for the CDR3 is TGTGCCAGTAGTATAACCTCCGGGACAGCTAGCAATCAGCCCCAGCATTTT.

The V gene is TRBV29-1, the J gene TRBJ2-2, with TRBD2 matching over 7 bases. In germline, CDR1 is SQVTM, CDR2 ANQGSEA. The junction had 9 bases not matched to a gene; V was cut back by 7 bases and J by 1 base. CDR3 length: 15 amino acids. The CDR3 DNA follows: TGCAGCGCCCGGCGGGCGGGGGAGAACACCGGGGAGCTGTTTTTT. It codes for CSARRAGENTGELFF.

This clone has just one count. The V call is TRBV5-4, the J call TRBJ1-2, with D tentatively TRBD1 (6 bases). The ends were cut back, 4 bases at V and 4 bases at J, with 8 bases in the middle. CDR1 is SGHNT and CDR2 is YYREEE in the germline V gene (reference sequence). This CDR3 is 12 amino acids long. Here the CDR3 DNA reads TGTGCCAGCAGCCAGGACAGCTATGGCTACACCTTC. Amino acids: CASSQDSYGYTF.

The chain combines TRBV2 with TRBJ2-7; no clear D gene. Germline lookup yields CDR1 SNHLY and CDR2 FYNNEI. The CDR3 is 11 amino acids. Trimming removed 6 bases at V and 6 bases at J, with 9 bases between. The CDR3 sequence: CASRVGLEQYF. DNA of the CDR3: TGTGCCAGCAGAGTGGGCCTCGAGCAGTACTTC.

V and J are TRBV4-1 and TRBJ1-3; 10 bases are a match to TRBD1. V gave up 3 bases and J gave up 2 bases; unmatched junction bases: 7. Germline V gives CDR1 MGHRA, CDR2 YSYEKL. There are 17 residues in the CDR3. The CDR3 is CASSQPLGQGTGNTIYF. The CDR3 nucleotides are TGCGCCAGCAGCCAGCCCTTGGGACAGGGGACTGGAAACACCATATATTTT.

The V and J genes are TRBV7-2 and TRBJ2-7, with 11 bases lining up with TRBD2. V lost 6 bases, J lost 7 bases, and 11 bases stayed unmatched. The CDR3 length is 15 residues. Germline CDR1 reads SGHTA; CDR2 reads FQGNSA. This CDR3 is CASRPSGGLPWEQYF. The DNA for the CDR3 is TGTGCCAGCAGGCCTAGCGGGGGGCTTCCCTGGGAGCAGTACTTC.

V usage is TRBV27 and J usage is TRBJ2-7; unclear D gene. Looked up from germline, CDR1 is MNHEY and CDR2 is SMNVEV (reference sequence). CDR3 length: 13 amino acids. The ends were cut back, 4 bases at V and 6 bases at J, with 13 bases in the middle. CDR3 DNA: TGTGCCAGCAGTTCGATCCAGGCTCGCGAGCAGTACTTC. Translating gives CASSSIQAREQYF.